One and the same sample provided the 24 T cell receptor beta chains below, sequenced in a study of blood T cell repertoires in COVID-19. Assay used: immunoSEQ multiplex PCR; TCRdb lists only in-frame clones, some missing. The sample shows approximately 160,000 clones, approximately 88% of them seen only once. Sequencing was carried out using peripheral blood. Every receptor here comes from a man in his late teens or twenties with active or convalescent COVID-19.

J is TRBJ1-6 and V is TRBV6-6; possible D gene TRBD1, 6 bases. CDR1 MNHNY and CDR2 SVGAGI come from the germline V gene (reference sequence). Trimming pared 4 bases from V and 7 bases from J, leaving 14 bases between. The CDR3 spans 15 residues. The CDR3 sequence: CASSSDSVWNSPLHF. CDR3 in DNA: TGTGCCAGCAGTTCGGACAGTGTATGGAATTCACCCCTCCACTTT.

This chain uses TRBV5-1 with TRBJ2-7; 10 bases align to TRBD1. This CDR3 is 14 amino acids long. CDR1 and CDR2 (germline): SGHRS, YFSETQ. V gave up 4 bases and J gave up 8 bases; unmatched junction bases: 9. The chain's CDR3 is CASSAGTGVFKQYF. The CDR3 nucleotides are TGCGCCAGCAGCGCGGGGACAGGGGTTTTCAAGCAGTACTTC.

This chain connects TRBV6-2 or TRBV6-3 to TRBJ2-1; possibly TRBD2 for D (5 bases). With 4 bases removed from V and 2 bases from J, the gap between germline ends came to 9 bases. This CDR3 is built from 14 residues. CDR1 is MNHEY, CDR2 SVGEGT, per germline. CDR3 sequence: CASSSGDPYNEQFF. The CDR3 region has the DNA TGTGCCAGCAGTTCCGGGGATCCCTACAATGAGCAGTTCTTC.

The chain joins TRBV6-4 to TRBJ2-2; the match to TRBD1 covers 8 bases. The germline CDR1 and CDR2 sequences are MRHNA and SNTAGT. The J segment lost 5 bases and the V segment lost 10 bases, leaving 6 bases of the junction unmatched. The CDR3 is 13 amino acids. CDR3 protein: CATGTGVTGELFF. The CDR3 bases are TGTGCCACCGGGACAGGAGTTACCGGGGAGCTGTTTTTT.

This chain links TRBV7-2 with TRBJ2-7; 9 bases agree with TRBD2. V lost 4 bases, J lost 1 base, and 5 bases stayed unmatched. The CDR3 is 15 amino acids. Germline V CDR1 and CDR2: SGHTA, FQGNSA. For the CDR3, the DNA is TGTGCCAGCAGCTCCGGGCTAGCGGGGTCCTACGAGCAGTACTTC. Its protein product is CASSSGLAGSYEQYF.

This clone was picked up a small number of times. The rearrangement links TRBV19 to TRBJ1-5; 7 bases match TRBD1. The germline V gene encodes CDR1 LNHDA and CDR2 SQIVND (reference sequence). The CDR3 runs 13 residues. Trimming took 5 bases from V and 6 from J; bases not matched to a gene: 4. In DNA form, the CDR3 reads TGTGCCAGTAGTCTCGACAGGGTTCAGCCCCAGCATTTT. The encoded protein is CASSLDRVQPQHF.

The gene calls are TRBV11-2 and TRBJ1-3; the D gene is possibly TRBD1 (6 bases). Germline V gene lookup returns CDR1 SGHAT and CDR2 FQNNGV. There are 13 residues in the CDR3. V was clipped by 3 bases and J by 7 bases, with 10 bases between them. The CDR3 DNA is TGTGCCAGCAGCTTTCCCCAGGGGAACACCATATATTTT. This codes for CASSFPQGNTIYF.

Here the CDR3 DNA reads TGTGCCAGCAGGCGGGGGAGCTCCTACGAGCAGTACTTC. Protein product: CASRRGSSYEQYF. The chain employs TRBV28 and TRBJ2-7; the match to TRBD2 covers 7 bases. Per the germline V gene, CDR1 is MDHEN and CDR2 is SYDVKM. This CDR3 spans 13 amino acids. V shed 6 bases, J shed 0 bases, and the junction held 2 bases outside the gene matches.

The chain combines TRBV9 with TRBJ2-2, with 9 positions matching TRBD2. CDR3 length: 16 residues. From germline, CDR1 is SGDLS and CDR2 YYNGEE. With 0 bases clipped from V and 5 bases from J, the junction kept 5 bases outside the gene matches. The CDR3 nucleotides read TGTGCCAGCAGCGTAGCTAGCGGGGAGTTAACCGGGGAGCTGTTTTTT. Its protein is CASSVASGELTGELFF.

This sequence joins TRBV11-2 and TRBJ2-5, with 7 bases aligning to TRBD1. Trimming at V came to 6 bases and at J to 5 bases, leaving 6 bases not matched to a gene. This CDR3 has 13 amino acids. The germline V gene has CDR1 SGHAT and CDR2 FQNNGV. CDR3 coding DNA: TGTGCCAGCAGAATAACAGGGGTTGAGACCCAGTACTTC. It yields the protein CASRITGVETQYF.

The chain uses TRBV4-3 and TRBJ2-1, with 12 bases identical to TRBD2. Looked up from germline, CDR1 is LGHNA and CDR2 is YSLEER. Losses at the gene ends were 6 bases for V and 8 bases for J; bases not matched to a gene: 8. The CDR3 contains 15 residues. The CDR3 coding sequence is TGCGCCAGCAGTAAACTAGCGGGAGGAATTCATGAGCAGTTCTTC. It is translated as CASSKLAGGIHEQFF.

The gene calls are TRBV12-5 and TRBJ2-3, with TRBD2 matching 7 bases. Per the germline V gene, CDR1 is LGHNT and CDR2 is FRNRAP. This CDR3 contains 15 residues. Trimming took 3 bases from V and 2 from J; bases not matched to a gene: 5. The CDR3 region has the DNA TGTGCTAGTGGTTTCACGGGAGGATCCACAGATACGCAGTATTTT. This gives the protein CASGFTGGSTDTQYF. The whole variable domain, filled in from reference TRBV12-5 and TRBJ2-3, reads DARVTQTPRHKVTEMGQEVTMRCQPILGHNTVFWYRQTMMQGLELLAYFRNRAPLDDSGMPKDRFSAEMPDATLATLKIQPSEPRDSAVYFCASGFTGGSTDTQYFGPGTRLTVL.

The chain recombines TRBV15 with TRBJ2-1; 11 nucleotides line up with TRBD2. The CDR3 loop spans 18 amino acids. CDR1 is LNHNV, CDR2 YYDKDF, per germline (reference sequence). J was trimmed by 2 bases and V by 8 bases; bases with no gene match: 14. The CDR3 DNA sequence: TGTGCCACCGCCGTCTTAGCGGGGGGGCTTCCCACCTACAATGAGCAGTTCTTC. It codes for CATAVLAGGLPTYNEQFF.

The chain carries TRBV6-1 and TRBJ2-1; TRBD2 agrees at 13 bases. This CDR3 spans 15 amino acids. Unmatched junction bases numbered 3, after V lost 3 bases and J lost 7 bases. Germline-derived CDR1 and CDR2 are MNHNS and SASEGT. The CDR3 sequence is CASSEGTSGANEQFF. The CDR3 DNA is TGTGCCAGCAGTGAGGGGACTAGCGGGGCAAATGAGCAGTTCTTC.

The V call is TRBV29-1, the J call TRBJ1-2, with a possible D match to TRBD1 (5 bases). Germline V lookup: CDR1 SQVTM, CDR2 ANQGSEA. The CDR3 sequence is 14 residues long. Trimming took off 1 base at V and 2 bases at J, with 11 bases between the two ends. The CDR3 nucleotides are TGCAGCGTTGAAGCCGCCAGGGCGAACTATGGCTACACCTTC. Its translation is CSVEAARANYGYTF.

This clone was recorded many times. This chain links TRBV5-4 with TRBJ1-6, with 10 bases aligning to TRBD1. Germline V gives CDR1 SGHNT, CDR2 YYREEE (reference sequence). V was pared by 4 bases and J by 8 bases, with 6 bases of the junction left unmatched. This CDR3 has 15 amino acids. The CDR3 loop is CASSPDRGWDSPLHF. As DNA, the CDR3 is TGTGCCAGCAGCCCGGACAGGGGGTGGGATTCACCCCTCCACTTT.

This clone was observed a single time. The gene calls are TRBV19 and TRBJ2-3; 8 bases fit TRBD2. CDR1 is LNHDA, CDR2 SQIVND, per germline (reference sequence). The CDR3 length is 16 residues. The ends lost 5 bases at V and 2 bases at J; junction bases unmatched: 9. The CDR3 here is CASSFLAGISTDTQYF. The DNA of the CDR3 is TGTGCCAGTAGTTTTTTAGCGGGGATATCCACAGATACGCAGTATTTT.

This sequence joins TRBV5-1 and TRBJ2-1, with a possible D match to TRBD2 (5 bases). Germline lookup yields CDR1 SGHRS and CDR2 YFSETQ. V was cut by 3 bases and J by 4 bases, with 11 bases left in between. There are 14 residues in the CDR3. CDR3 loop: CASSYGLEYNEQFF. CDR3 DNA sequence: TGCGCCAGCAGCTACGGACTGGAGTACAATGAGCAGTTCTTC.

The J gene is TRBJ2-1, the V gene TRBV6-5; D possibly corresponds to TRBD1 (6 bases). Trimming stripped 2 bases from V and 0 bases from J, with 8 bases between. This CDR3 spans 15 amino acids. Germline V gene sequence: CDR1 MNHEY, CDR2 SVGAGI. CDR3 amino acids: CASSYQGFSYNEQFF. Written as DNA, the CDR3 is TGTGCCAGCAGTTACCAGGGGTTCTCCTACAATGAGCAGTTCTTC.

The CDR3: CASSLGTSGRGDTQYF. DNA for the CDR3: TGTGCCAGCAGCTTAGGGACTAGCGGGAGGGGAGATACGCAGTATTTT. This chain connects TRBV11-2 to TRBJ2-3; 15 nucleotides match TRBD2. V shed 1 base, J shed 5 bases, and the junction held 1 base outside the gene matches. Germline V CDR1 and CDR2: SGHAT, FQNNGV. CDR3 length equals 16 residues.

For the CDR3, the DNA is TGCGCCAGCTCTTTCCAACGGGGTTGGGCCAATGAGCAGTTCTTC. This encodes CASSFQRGWANEQFF. The chain joins TRBV5-1 to TRBJ2-1, with TRBD2 as a possible D gene (5 bases). Trimming removed 7 bases at V and 6 bases at J, with 20 bases between. The CDR3 totals 15 residues. Germline values: CDR1 SGHRS, CDR2 YFSETQ.

The CDR3 reads CASSPSGDYNEQFF. The CDR3 DNA follows: TGTGCCAGCAGTCCTAGCGGGGACTACAATGAGCAGTTCTTC. The chain recombines TRBV6-4 with TRBJ2-1; 9 bases fit TRBD2. The CDR3 has 14 amino acids. With 5 bases clipped from V and 3 bases from J, the junction kept 2 bases outside the gene matches. Per the germline V gene, CDR1 is MRHNA and CDR2 is SNTAGT.

V and J are TRBV11-2 and TRBJ2-5; the match to TRBD2 covers 9 bases. This CDR3 comprises 13 residues. With 3 bases clipped from V and 7 bases from J, the junction kept 3 bases outside the gene matches. The germline V gene has CDR1 SGHAT and CDR2 FQNNGV. The CDR3 DNA reads TGTGCCAGCAGCTTCGGGCGGGAGGGGACCCAGTACTTC. This sequence encodes CASSFGREGTQYF. Full variable domain (missing parts from reference TRBV11-2 and TRBJ2-5): EAGVAQSPRYKIIEKRQSVAFWCNPISGHATLYWYQQILGQGPKLLIQFQNNGVVDDSQLPKDRFSAERLKGVDSTLKIQPAKLEDSAVYLCASSFGREGTQYFGPGTRLLVL.

V gene TRBV7-2 combines with J gene TRBJ2-5, with D tentatively TRBD2 (5 bases). The CDR3 sequence is 16 residues long. Germline V gene lookup returns CDR1 SGHTA and CDR2 FQGNSA. V was trimmed by 5 bases and J by 5 bases, leaving 21 bases between them. DNA for the CDR3: TGTGCCAGCAGCCCGCTCGGGGTGGGAATCGAGGAGACCCAGTACTTC. It is translated as CASSPLGVGIEETQYF.